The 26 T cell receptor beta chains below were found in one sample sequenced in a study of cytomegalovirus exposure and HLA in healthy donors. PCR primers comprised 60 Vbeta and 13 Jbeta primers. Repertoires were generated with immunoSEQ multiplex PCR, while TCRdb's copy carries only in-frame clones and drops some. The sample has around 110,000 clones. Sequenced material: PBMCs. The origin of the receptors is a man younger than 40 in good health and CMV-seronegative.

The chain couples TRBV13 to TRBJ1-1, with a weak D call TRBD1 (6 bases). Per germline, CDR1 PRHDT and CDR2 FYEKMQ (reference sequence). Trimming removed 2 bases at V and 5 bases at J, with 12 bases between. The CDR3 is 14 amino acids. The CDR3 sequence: CASSLRQGWTEAFF. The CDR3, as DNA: TGTGCCAGCAGCTTACGGCAGGGGTGGACTGAAGCTTTCTTT.

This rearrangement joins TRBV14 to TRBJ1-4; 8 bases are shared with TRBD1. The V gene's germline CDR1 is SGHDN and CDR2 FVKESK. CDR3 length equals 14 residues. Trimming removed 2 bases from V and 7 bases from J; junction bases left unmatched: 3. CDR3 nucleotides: TGTGCCAGCAGCCAACAGGGGGCGAGTGAAAAACTGTTTTTT. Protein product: CASSQQGASEKLFF.

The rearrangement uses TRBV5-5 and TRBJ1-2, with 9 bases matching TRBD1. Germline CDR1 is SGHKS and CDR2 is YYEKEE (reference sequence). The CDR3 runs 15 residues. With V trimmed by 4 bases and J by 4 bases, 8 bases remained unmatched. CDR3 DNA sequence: TGTGCCAGCAGCCCGGGACAGGGCGTATTCTATGGCTACACCTTC. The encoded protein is CASSPGQGVFYGYTF.

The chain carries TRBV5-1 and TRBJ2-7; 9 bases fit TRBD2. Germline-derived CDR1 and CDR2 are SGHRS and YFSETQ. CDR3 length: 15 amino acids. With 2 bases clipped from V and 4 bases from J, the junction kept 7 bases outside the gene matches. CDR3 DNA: TGCGCCAGCAGCTTAGGTAGCGGGGGTCGGTACGAGCAGTACTTC. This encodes CASSLGSGGRYEQYF.

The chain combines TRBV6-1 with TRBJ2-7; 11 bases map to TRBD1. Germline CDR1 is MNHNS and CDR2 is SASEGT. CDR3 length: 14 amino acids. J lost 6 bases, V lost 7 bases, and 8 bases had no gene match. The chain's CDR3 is CASIGTGTGGEQYF. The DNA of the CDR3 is TGTGCCAGCATTGGAACCGGGACAGGGGGCGAGCAGTACTTC.

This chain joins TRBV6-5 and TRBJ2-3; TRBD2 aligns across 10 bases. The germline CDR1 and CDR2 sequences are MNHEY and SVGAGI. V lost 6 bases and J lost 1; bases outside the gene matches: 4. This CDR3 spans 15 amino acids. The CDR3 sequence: CASRSGGGRTDTQYF. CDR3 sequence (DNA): TGTGCCAGCAGGAGCGGGGGGGGGCGCACAGATACGCAGTATTTT.

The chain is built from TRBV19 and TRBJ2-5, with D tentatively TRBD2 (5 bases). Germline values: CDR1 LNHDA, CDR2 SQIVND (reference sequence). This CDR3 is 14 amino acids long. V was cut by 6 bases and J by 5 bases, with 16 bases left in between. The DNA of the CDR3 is TGTGCCAGTAGCACTTCGGGCGGGTTGGAGACCCAGTACTTC. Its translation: CASSTSGGLETQYF.

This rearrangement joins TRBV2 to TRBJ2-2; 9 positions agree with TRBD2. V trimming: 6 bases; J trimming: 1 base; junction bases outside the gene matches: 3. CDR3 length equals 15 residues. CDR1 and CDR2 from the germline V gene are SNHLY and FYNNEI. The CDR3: CASSGTSRNTGELFF. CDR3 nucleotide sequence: TGTGCCAGCAGCGGGACTAGCCGGAACACCGGGGAGCTGTTTTTT.

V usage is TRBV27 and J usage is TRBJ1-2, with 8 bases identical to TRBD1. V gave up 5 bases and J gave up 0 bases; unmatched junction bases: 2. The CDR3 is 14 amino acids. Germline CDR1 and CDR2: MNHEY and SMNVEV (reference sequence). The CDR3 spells CASSVDRANYGYTF. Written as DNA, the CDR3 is TGTGCCAGCAGTGTGGACAGGGCTAACTATGGCTACACCTTC.

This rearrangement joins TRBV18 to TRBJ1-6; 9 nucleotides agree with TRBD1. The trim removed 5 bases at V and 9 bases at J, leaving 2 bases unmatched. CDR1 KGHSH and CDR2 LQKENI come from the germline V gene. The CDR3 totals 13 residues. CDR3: CASSETGGSPLHF. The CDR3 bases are TGTGCCAGCTCAGAGACAGGGGGTTCACCCCTCCACTTT.

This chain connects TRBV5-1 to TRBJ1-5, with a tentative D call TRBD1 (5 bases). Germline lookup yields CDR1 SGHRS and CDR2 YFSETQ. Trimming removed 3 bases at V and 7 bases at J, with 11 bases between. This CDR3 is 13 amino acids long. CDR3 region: CASSSGGGQPQHF. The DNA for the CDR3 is TGCGCCAGCAGCTCCGGGGGGGGGCAGCCCCAGCATTTT.

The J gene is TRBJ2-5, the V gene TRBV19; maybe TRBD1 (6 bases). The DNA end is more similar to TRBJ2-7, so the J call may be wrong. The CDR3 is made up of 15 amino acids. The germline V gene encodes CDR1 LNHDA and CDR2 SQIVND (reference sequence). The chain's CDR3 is CASSISGQRWYEQYF. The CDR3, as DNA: TGTGCCAGTAGTATTTCCGGACAGAGGTGGTACGAGCAGTACTTC.

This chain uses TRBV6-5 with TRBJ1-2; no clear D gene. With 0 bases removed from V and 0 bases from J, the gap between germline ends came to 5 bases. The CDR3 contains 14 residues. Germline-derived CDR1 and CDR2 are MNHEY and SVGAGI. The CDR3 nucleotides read TGTGCCAGCAGTTACTCTGCAGCTAACTATGGCTACACCTTC. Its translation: CASSYSAANYGYTF.

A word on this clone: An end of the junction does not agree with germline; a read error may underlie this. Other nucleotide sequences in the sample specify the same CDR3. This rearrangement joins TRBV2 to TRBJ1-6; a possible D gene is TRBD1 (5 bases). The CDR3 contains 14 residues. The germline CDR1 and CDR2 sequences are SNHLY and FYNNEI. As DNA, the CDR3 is TGTGCCAGCAGCCGGGACTTGGAGGATTCGCCCCTCCACTTT. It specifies CASSRDLEDSPLHF. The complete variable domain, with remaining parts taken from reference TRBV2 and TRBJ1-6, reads EPEVTQTPSHQVTQMGQEVILRCVPISNHLYFYWYRQILGQKVEFLVSFYNNEISEKSEIFDDQFSVERPDGSNFTLKIRSTKLEDSAMYFCASSRDLEDSPLHFGNGTRLTVT.

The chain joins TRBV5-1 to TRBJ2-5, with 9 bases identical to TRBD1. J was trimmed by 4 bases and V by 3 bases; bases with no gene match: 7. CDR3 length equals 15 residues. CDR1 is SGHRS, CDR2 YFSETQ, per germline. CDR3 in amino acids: CASSSRQGGGETQYF. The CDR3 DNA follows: TGCGCCAGCAGCTCCCGACAGGGGGGTGGAGAGACCCAGTACTTC.

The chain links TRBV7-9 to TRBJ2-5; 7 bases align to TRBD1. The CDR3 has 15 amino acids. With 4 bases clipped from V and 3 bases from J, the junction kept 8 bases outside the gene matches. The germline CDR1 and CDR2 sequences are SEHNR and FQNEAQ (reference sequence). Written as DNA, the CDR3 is TGTGCCAGCAGCTCCCTCTCCGGGACAGAAGAGACCCAGTACTTC. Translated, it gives CASSSLSGTEETQYF.

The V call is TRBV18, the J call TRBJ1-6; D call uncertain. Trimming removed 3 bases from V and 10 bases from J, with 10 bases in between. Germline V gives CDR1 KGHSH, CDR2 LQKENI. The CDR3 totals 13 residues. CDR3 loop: CASSPSSPSPLHF. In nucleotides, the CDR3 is TGTGCCAGCTCACCGTCTAGTCCATCACCCCTCCACTTT.

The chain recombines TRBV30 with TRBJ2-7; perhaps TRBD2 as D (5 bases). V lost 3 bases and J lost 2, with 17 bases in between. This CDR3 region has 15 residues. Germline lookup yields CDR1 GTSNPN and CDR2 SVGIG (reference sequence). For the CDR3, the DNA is TGTGCCTGGAGCCCCTCTCGGACTGCACCCTACGAGCAGTACTTC. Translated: CAWSPSRTAPYEQYF.

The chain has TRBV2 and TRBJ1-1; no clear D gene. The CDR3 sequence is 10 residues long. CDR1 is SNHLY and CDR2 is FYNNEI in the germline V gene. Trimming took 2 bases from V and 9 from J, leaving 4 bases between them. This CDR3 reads CASSEYKAFF. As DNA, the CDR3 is TGTGCCAGCAGTGAATACAAAGCTTTCTTT.

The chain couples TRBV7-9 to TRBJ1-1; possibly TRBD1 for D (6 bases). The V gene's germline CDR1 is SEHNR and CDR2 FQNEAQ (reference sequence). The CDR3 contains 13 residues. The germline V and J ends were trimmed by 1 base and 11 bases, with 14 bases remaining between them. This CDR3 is CASSLDTGGEAFF. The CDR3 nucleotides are TGTGCCAGCAGCTTAGACACGGGGGGCGAGGCTTTCTTT.

Here the CDR3 reads CASSYGQNTEAFF. CDR3 nucleotides: TGTGCCAGCAGTTACGGGCAGAACACTGAAGCTTTCTTT. The V call is TRBV6-5, the J call TRBJ1-1; D gene uncertain. The V gene lost 2 bases and the J gene lost 1 base, with 5 bases spanning the gap. This CDR3 comprises 13 residues. Germline V lookup: CDR1 MNHEY, CDR2 SVGAGI.

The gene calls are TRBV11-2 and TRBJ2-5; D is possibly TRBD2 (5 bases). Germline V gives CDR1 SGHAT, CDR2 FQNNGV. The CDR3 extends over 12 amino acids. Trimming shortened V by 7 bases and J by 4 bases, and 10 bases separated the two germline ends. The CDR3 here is CASNREGETQYF. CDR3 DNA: TGTGCCAGCAATCGCGAGGGAGAGACCCAGTACTTC.

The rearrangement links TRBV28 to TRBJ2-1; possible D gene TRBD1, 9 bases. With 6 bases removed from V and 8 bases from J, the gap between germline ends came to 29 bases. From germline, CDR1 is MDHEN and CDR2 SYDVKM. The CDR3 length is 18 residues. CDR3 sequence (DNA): TGTGCCAGCAGCCTAACAGGGGGCGCGGTCCTAGCGGGCGATGAGCAGTTCTTC. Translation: CASSLTGGAVLAGDEQFF.

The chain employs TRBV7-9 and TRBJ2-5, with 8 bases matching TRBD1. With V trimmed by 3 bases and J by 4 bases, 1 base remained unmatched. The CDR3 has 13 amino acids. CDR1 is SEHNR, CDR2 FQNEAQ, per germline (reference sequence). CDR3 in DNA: TGTGCCAGCAGCTTTCAGGGGGCAGAGACCCAGTACTTC. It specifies CASSFQGAETQYF.

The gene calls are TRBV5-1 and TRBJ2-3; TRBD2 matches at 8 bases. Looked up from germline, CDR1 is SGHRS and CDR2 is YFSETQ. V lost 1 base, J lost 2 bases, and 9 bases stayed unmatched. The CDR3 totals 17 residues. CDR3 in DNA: TGCGCCAGCAGCTTGCGCCGCGGACTAGCTGTCACAGATACGCAGTATTTT. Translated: CASSLRRGLAVTDTQYF. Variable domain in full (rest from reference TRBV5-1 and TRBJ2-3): KAGVTQTPRYLIKTRGQQVTLSCSPISGHRSVSWYQQTPGQGLQFLFEYFSETQRNKGNFPGRFSGRQFSNSRSEMNVSTLELGDSALYLCASSLRRGLAVTDTQYFGPGTRLTVL.

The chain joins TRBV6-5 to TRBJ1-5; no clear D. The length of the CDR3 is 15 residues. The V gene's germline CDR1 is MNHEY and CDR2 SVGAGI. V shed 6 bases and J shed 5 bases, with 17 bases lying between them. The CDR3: CASRSRRGRDQPQHF. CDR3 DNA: TGTGCCAGCAGAAGCCGCAGAGGGAGGGATCAGCCCCAGCATTTT.